The T cell receptor (beta chain) described here comes from a study of blood T cell repertoires in COVID-19. Background on the study: Samples came from the United States, Italy and Spain, spanning acute and convalescent COVID-19. PBMCs, B-cell-depleted T cells, or T cells provided the cDNA or gDNA that made up the material.

This table comes from immunoSEQ multiplex PCR, and its TCRdb copy is limited to in-frame clones, with some not included. The data contain about 74,000 clones, more than 75% of them singletons. Trimming took 4 bases from V and 7 from J; bases not matched to a gene: 8. The CDR3 length is 15 residues. Germline assignment: CDR1 KGHSH and CDR2 LQKENI. This clone was counted a few times. The sequence came from an elderly woman with active or convalescent COVID-19. The sample was peripheral blood. V and J are TRBV18 and TRBJ2-1; 9 nucleotides match TRBD1. The CDR3 protein is CASSRVGQGRNEQFF. The CDR3 DNA sequence: TGTGCCAGCTCACGGGTCGGACAGGGGAGGAATGAGCAGTTCTTC. The whole variable domain, filled in from reference TRBV18 and TRBJ2-1, reads NAGVMQNPRHLVRRRGQEARLRCSPMKGHSHVYWYRQLPEEGLKFMVYLQKENIIDESGMPKERFSAEFPKEGPSILRIQQVVRGDSAAYFCASSRVGQGRNEQFFGPGTRLTVL.